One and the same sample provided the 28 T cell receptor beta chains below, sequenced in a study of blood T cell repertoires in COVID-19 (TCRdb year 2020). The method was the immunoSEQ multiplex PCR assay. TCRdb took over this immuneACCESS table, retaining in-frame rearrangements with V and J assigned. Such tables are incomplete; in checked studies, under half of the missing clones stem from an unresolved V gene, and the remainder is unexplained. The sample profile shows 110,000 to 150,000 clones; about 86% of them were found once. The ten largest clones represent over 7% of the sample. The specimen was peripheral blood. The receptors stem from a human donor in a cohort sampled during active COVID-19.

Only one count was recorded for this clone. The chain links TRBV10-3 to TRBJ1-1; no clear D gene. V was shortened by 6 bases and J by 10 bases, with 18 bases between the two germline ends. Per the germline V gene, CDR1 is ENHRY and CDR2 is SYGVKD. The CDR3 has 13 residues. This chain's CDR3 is CAISIDGVGGAFF. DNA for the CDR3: TGTGCCATCAGCATCGACGGGGTTGGCGGAGCTTTCTTT.

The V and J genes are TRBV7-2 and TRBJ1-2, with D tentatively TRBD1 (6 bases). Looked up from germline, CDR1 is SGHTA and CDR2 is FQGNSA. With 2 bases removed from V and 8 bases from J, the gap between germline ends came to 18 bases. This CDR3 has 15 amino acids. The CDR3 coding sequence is TGTGCCAGCAGCTTATCCGTGGGGGGGCAGCGGGGCTACACCTTC. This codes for CASSLSVGGQRGYTF.

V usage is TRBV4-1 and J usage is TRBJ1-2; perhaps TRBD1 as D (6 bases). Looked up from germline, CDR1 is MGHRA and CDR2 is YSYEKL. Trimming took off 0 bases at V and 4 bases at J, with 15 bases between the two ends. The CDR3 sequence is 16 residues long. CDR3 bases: TGCGCCAGCAGCCAAGATCAAGGCGCAGGGGCCTATGGCTACACCTTC. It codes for CASSQDQGAGAYGYTF.

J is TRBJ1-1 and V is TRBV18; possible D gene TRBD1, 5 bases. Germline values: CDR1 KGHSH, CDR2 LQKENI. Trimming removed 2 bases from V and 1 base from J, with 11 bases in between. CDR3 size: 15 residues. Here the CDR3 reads CASSPSGGENTEAFF. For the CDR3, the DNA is TGTGCCAGCTCACCAAGCGGGGGGGAGAACACTGAAGCTTTCTTT.

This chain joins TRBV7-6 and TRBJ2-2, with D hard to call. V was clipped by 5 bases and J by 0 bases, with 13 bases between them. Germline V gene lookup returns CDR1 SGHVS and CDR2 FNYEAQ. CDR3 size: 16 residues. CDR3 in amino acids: CASSLRHHANTGELFF. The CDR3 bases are TGTGCCAGCAGCCTAAGACACCACGCGAACACCGGGGAGCTGTTTTTT.

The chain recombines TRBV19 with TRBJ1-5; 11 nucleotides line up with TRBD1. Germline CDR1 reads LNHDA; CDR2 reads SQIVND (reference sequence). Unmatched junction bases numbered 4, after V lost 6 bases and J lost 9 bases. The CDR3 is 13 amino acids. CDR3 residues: CASRRDRGSPQHF. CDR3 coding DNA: TGTGCCAGTAGACGGGACAGGGGGTCGCCCCAGCATTTT. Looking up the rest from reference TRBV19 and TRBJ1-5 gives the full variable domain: DGGITQSPKYLFRKEGQNVTLSCEQNLNHDAMYWYRQDPGQGLRLIYYSQIVNDFQKGDIAEGYSVSREKKESFPLTVTSAQKNPTAFYLCASRRDRGSPQHFGDGTRLSIL.

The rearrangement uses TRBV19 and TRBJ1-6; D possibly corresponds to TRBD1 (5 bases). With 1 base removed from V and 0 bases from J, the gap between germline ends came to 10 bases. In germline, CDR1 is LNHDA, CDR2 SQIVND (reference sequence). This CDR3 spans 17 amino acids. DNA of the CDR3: TGTGCCAGTAGTATAGTCGGGGGGAGCTCCTATAATTCACCCCTCCACTTT. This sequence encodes CASSIVGGSSYNSPLHF.

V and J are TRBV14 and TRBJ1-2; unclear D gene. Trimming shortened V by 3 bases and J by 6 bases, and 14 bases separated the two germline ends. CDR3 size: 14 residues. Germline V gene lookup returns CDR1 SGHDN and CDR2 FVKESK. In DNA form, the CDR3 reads TGTGCCAGCAGCCAGGGGTTAGGACTTCATGGCTACACCTTC. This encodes CASSQGLGLHGYTF.

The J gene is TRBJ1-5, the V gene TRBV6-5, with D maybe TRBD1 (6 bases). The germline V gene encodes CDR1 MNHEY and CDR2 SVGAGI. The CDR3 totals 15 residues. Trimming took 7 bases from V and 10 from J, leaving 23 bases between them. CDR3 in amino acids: CASNIQQGWEGPQHF. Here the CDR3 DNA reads TGTGCCAGCAACATTCAACAGGGCTGGGAAGGACCCCAGCATTTT.

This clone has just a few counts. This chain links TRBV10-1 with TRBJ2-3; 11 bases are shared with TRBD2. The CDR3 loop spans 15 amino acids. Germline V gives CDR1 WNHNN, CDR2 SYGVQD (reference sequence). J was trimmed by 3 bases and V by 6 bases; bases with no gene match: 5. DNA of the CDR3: TGCGCCAGCAGGGAGACTAGCGGGGTTACAGATACGCAGTATTTT. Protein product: CASRETSGVTDTQYF.

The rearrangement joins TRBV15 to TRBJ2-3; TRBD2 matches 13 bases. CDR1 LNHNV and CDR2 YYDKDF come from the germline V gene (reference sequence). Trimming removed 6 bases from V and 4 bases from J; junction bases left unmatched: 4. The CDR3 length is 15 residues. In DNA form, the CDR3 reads TGTGCCACCAGTTCGACTAGCGGGGGGCCAGATACGCAGTATTTT. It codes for CATSSTSGGPDTQYF. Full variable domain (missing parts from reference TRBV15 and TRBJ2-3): DAMVIQNPRYQVTQFGKPVTLSCSQTLNHNVMYWYQQKSSQAPKLLFHYYDKDFNNEADTPDNFQSRRPNTSFCFLDIRSPGLGDTAMYLCATSSTSGGPDTQYFGPGTRLTVL.

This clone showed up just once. This CDR3 reads CASSYSETGSYEQYF. Here the CDR3 DNA reads TGTGCCAGCAGTTACTCTGAGACAGGCTCCTACGAGCAGTACTTC. J is TRBJ2-7 and V is TRBV6-5; perhaps TRBD1 as D (6 bases). This CDR3 region has 15 residues. Deletions cut 0 bases from V and 0 bases from J, with 9 bases between. The germline V gene encodes CDR1 MNHEY and CDR2 SVGAGI.

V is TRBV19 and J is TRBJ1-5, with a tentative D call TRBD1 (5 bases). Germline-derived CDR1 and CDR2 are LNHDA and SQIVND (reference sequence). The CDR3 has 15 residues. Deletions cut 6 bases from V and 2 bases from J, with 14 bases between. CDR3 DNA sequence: TGTGCCAGTAGGGACACTTCACGAGGCAATCAGCCCCAGCATTTT. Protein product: CASRDTSRGNQPQHF.

The DNA for the CDR3 is TGTGCCAGCAGCCCCCGCCAGGGAGGCTACACCTTC. Protein sequence: CASSPRQGGYTF. V and J are TRBV7-2 and TRBJ1-2; D possibly corresponds to TRBD1 (5 bases). CDR3 length: 12 residues. V lost 5 bases to trimming and J lost 8 bases, with 12 bases between them. Germline V gene lookup returns CDR1 SGHTA and CDR2 FQGNSA. The entire variable domain, with the rest obtained from reference TRBV7-2 and TRBJ1-2, is as follows: GAGVSQSPSNKVTEKGKDVELRCDPISGHTALYWYRQSLGQGLEFLIYFQGNSAPDKSGLPSDRFSAERTGGSVSTLTIQRTQQEDSAVYLCASSPRQGGYTFGSGTRLTVV.

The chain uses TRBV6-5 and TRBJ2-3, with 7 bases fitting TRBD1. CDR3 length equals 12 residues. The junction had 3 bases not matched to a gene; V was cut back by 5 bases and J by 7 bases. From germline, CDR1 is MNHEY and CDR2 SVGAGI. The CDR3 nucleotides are TGTGCCAGCAGTCCACAGGGGAATACGCAGTATTTT. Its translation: CASSPQGNTQYF.

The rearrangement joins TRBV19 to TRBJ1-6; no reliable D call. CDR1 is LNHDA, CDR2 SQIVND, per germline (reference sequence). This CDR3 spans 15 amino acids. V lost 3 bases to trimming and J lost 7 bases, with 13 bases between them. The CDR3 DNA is TGTGCCAGTAGTATTGAAGGGAGATCAAATTCACCCCTCCACTTT. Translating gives CASSIEGRSNSPLHF.

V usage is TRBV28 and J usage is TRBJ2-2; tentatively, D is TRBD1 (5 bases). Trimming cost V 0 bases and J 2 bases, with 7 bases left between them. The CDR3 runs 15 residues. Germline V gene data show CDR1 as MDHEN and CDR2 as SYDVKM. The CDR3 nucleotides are TGTGCCAGCAGTTTATGGACAGCTAACACCGGGGAGCTGTTTTTT. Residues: CASSLWTANTGELFF.

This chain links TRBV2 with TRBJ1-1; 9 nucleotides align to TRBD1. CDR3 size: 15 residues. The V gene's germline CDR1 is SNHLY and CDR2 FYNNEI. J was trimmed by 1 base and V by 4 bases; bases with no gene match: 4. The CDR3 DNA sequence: TGTGCCAGCAGTGTGTACAGGGGGCAGAACACTGAAGCTTTCTTT. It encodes CASSVYRGQNTEAFF.

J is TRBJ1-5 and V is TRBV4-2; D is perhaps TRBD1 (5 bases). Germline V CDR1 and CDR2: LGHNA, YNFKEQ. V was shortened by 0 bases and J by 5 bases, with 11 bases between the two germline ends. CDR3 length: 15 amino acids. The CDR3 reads CASSQELRGYQPQHF. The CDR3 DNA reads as TGTGCCAGCAGCCAAGAGCTACGGGGGTATCAGCCCCAGCATTTT.

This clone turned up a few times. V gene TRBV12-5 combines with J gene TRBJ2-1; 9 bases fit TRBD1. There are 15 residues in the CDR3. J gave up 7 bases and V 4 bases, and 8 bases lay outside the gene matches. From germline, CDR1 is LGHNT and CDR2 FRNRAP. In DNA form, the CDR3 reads TGTGCTAGTGGTTCGGGACAGGGTGGGGCAAATGAGCAGTTCTTC. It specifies CASGSGQGGANEQFF.

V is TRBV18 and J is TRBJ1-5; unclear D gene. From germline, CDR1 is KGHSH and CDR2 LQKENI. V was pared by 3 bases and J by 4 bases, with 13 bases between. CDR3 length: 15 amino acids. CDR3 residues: CASSPFPRYNQPQHF. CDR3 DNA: TGTGCCAGCTCACCCTTTCCCCGTTATAATCAGCCCCAGCATTTT. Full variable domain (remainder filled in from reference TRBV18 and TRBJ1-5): NAGVMQNPRHLVRRRGQEARLRCSPMKGHSHVYWYRQLPEEGLKFMVYLQKENIIDESGMPKERFSAEFPKEGPSILRIQQVVRGDSAAYFCASSPFPRYNQPQHFGDGTRLSIL.

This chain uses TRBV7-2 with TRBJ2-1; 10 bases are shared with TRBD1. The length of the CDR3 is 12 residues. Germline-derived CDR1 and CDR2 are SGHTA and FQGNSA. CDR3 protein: CVTGTGANEQFF. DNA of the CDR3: TGTGTGACCGGGACAGGGGCCAATGAGCAGTTCTTC. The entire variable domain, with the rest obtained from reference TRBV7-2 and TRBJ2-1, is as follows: GAGVSQSPSNKVTEKGKDVELRCDPISGHTALYWYRQSLGQGLEFLIYFQGNSAPDKSGLPSDRFSAERTGGSVSTLTIQRTQQEDSAVYLCVTGTGANEQFFGPGTRLTVL.

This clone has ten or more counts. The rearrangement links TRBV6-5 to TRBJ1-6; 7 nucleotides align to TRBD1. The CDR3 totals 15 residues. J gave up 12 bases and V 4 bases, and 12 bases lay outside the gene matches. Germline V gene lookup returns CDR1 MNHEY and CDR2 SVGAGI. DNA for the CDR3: TGTGCCAGCAGTTCTCAACCGGGACAGTCCGGACCCCTCCACTTT. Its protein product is CASSSQPGQSGPLHF.

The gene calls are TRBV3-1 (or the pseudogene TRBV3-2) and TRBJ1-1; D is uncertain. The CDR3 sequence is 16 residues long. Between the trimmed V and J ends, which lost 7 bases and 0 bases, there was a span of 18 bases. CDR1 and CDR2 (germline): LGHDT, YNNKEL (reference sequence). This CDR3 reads CASTSGVMVMNTEAFF. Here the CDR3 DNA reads TGTGCCAGCACTTCCGGTGTCATGGTCATGAACACTGAAGCTTTCTTT.

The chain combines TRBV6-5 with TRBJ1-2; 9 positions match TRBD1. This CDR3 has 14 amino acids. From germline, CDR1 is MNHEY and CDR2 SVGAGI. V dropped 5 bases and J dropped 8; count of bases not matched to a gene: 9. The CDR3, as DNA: TGTGCCAGCAGTATCCTGGGACAGGGCATCGGCTACACCTTC. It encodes CASSILGQGIGYTF.

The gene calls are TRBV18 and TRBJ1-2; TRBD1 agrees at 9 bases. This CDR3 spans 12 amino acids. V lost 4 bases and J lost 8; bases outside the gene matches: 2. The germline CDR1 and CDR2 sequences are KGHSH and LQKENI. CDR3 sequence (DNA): TGTGCCAGCTCACTCGACAGGGGGGGCTACACCTTC. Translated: CASSLDRGGYTF.

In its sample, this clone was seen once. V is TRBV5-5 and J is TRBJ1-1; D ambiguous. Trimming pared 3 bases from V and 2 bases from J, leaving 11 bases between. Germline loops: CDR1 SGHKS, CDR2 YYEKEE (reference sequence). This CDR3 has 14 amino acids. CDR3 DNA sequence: TGTGCCAGCAGCTCCTATCAGGCAAACACTGAAGCTTTCTTT. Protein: CASSSYQANTEAFF.

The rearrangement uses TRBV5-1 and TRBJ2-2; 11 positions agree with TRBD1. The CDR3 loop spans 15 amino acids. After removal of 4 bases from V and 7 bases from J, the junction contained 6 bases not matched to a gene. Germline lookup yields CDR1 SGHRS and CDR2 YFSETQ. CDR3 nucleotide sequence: TGCGCCAGCAGCGCGCGGACAGGGGGCGGCGGGGAGCTGTTTTTT. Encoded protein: CASSARTGGGGELFF.